The rows below give T cell receptor beta chains drawn from one sample of a study of blood T cells in healthy people across ages. TCRdb re-derived calls from the 5' RACE reads in MiXCR, one entry per CDR3 protein. The sample has about 970,000 distinct CDR3 sequences, 51% seen once. Sequencing was done on a sample of blood. The receptors here all came from a woman aged 55-69 years in good health. The CDR3 runs from the conserved cysteine through the conserved F or W. The D gene is left open where the match is weak. The listing skips clone size in some rows; elsewhere it reads once, few, many or a size class.

size	D	V	J	CDR3	DNA
NA	NA	TRBV27	TRBJ2-1	CATAATAVNEQFF	TGTGCCACCGCAGCTACAGCGGTTAATGAGCAGTTCTTC
NA	TRBD1	TRBV27	TRBJ2-6	CASSLALGQGTSGANVLTF	TGTGCCAGCAGTTTAGCGTTGGGACAGGGTACCTCTGGGGCCAACGTCCTGACTTTC
few	NA	TRBV10-3	TRBJ2-1	CAISPNTTGIKRQFF	TGTGCCATCAGTCCAAATACAACAGGGATAAAGCGGCAGTTCTTC
NA	TRBD1	TRBV18	TRBJ1-1	CASSPGTGFEAFF	TGTGCCAGCTCACCTGGGACAGGGTTCGAGGCTTTCTTT
NA	NA	TRBV28	TRBJ2-1	CASRPRDLRFNEQFF	TGTGCCAGCAGACCCCGGGACCTACGGTTTAATGAGCAGTTCTTC
NA	NA	TRBV7-7	TRBJ2-5	CASSLWGKETQYF	TGTGCCAGCAGCTTATGGGGCAAAGAGACCCAGTACTTC
NA	TRBD1	TRBV13	TRBJ2-1	CASSHRDRNTNEQFF	TGTGCCAGCAGCCACCGGGACAGGAATACCAATGAGCAGTTCTTC
NA	TRBD1	TRBV6-1	TRBJ1-4	CAGSAGQGREKLFF	TGTGCCGGCAGCGCGGGACAGGGACGTGAAAAACTGTTTTTT
NA	TRBD2	TRBV20-1	TRBJ2-3	CSASRTSASYGTQYF	TGCAGTGCTAGCCGGACTAGCGCATCTTATGGTACGCAGTATTTT
NA	NA	TRBV6-2/TRBV6-3	TRBJ1-5	CASSFGRTQPQHF	TGTGCCAGCAGTTTCGGCAGAACTCAGCCCCAGCATTTT
NA	NA	TRBV27	TRBJ2-6	CASSSGASVLTF	TGTGCCAGCAGTTCTGGGGCCAGCGTCCTGACTTTC
NA	TRBD1	TRBV20-1	TRBJ1-2	CSAPSRQGDYGYTF	TGCAGTGCTCCGAGTCGACAGGGGGACTATGGCTACACCTTC
NA	NA	TRBV20-1	TRBJ1-5	CSARDVNSNQPQHF	TGCAGTGCTAGAGATGTAAATAGCAATCAGCCCCAGCATTTT
NA	TRBD1	TRBV25-1	TRBJ1-2	CASTTQGYGYTF	TGTGCCAGCACCACACAGGGGTACGGCTACACCTTC
few	NA	TRBV5-1	TRBJ1-5	CASRGENQPQHF	TGCGCCAGCAGAGGAGAGAATCAGCCCCAGCATTTT
few	NA	TRBV20-1	TRBJ2-7	CSASGQAPYEQYF	TGCAGTGCTAGCGGGCAGGCACCTTACGAGCAGTACTTC
NA	TRBD2	TRBV4-3	TRBJ2-3	CASSRLPSGSPDTQYF	TGCGCCAGCAGCCGCCTACCTAGCGGGAGTCCAGATACGCAGTATTTT
NA	NA	TRBV7-2	TRBJ2-5	CASTQSGVETQYF	TGTGCCAGCACCCAGAGCGGAGTGGAGACCCAGTACTTC
few	TRBD1	TRBV27	TRBJ1-1	CASSLGQGPMSEAFF	TGTGCCAGCAGTCTGGGACAGGGGCCTATGAGTGAAGCTTTCTTT
NA	NA	TRBV20-1	TRBJ1-1	CSITRAEAFF	TGCAGTATAACCCGCGCTGAAGCTTTCTTT
NA	NA	TRBV5-1	TRBJ2-7	CASSYRDPGYEQYF	TGCGCCAGCAGCTACCGGGACCCGGGCTACGAGCAGTACTTC
NA	NA	TRBV12-3/TRBV12-4	TRBJ1-4	CASSSTSTNEKLFF	TGTGCCAGCAGTTCGACATCCACTAATGAAAAACTGTTTTTT
few	NA	TRBV12-3/TRBV12-4	TRBJ2-1	CASRDRPNEQFF	TGTGCCAGCCGCGACCGGCCCAATGAGCAGTTCTTC
NA	NA	TRBV27	TRBJ2-1	CASSLGANYNEQFF	TGTGCCAGCAGTTTAGGAGCCAACTACAATGAGCAGTTCTTC
NA	NA	TRBV6-1	TRBJ2-5	CASSEASGFQETQYF	TGTGCCAGCAGTGAAGCGAGCGGATTTCAAGAGACCCAGTACTTC
NA	TRBD2	TRBV6-2/TRBV6-3	TRBJ2-2	CASSYSQRGGELFF	TGTGCCAGCAGTTACAGCCAGCGGGGAGGGGAGCTGTTTTTT
NA	TRBD2	TRBV29-1	TRBJ2-3	CSVSAGAHTDTQYF	TGCAGCGTTTCAGCGGGAGCACACACAGATACGCAGTATTTT
NA	NA	TRBV9	TRBJ1-1	CASSPDTQKHTMNTEAFF	TGTGCCAGCTCTCCAGACACACAAAAACACACGATGAACACTGAAGCTTTCTTT
NA	NA	TRBV2	TRBJ2-7	CASSEQGWSYEQYF	TGTGCCAGCAGTGAACAGGGGTGGTCGTACGAGCAGTACTTC
few	TRBD1	TRBV18	TRBJ2-7	CASSAPMGQAYEQYF	TGTGCCAGCTCAGCACCTATGGGACAGGCCTACGAGCAGTACTTC
NA	TRBD1	TRBV6-1	TRBJ1-4	CASSEDPGQRDEKLFF	TGTGCCAGCAGTGAAGACCCGGGACAGCGAGATGAAAAACTGTTTTTT
NA	TRBD2	TRBV12-3/TRBV12-4	TRBJ2-3	CASSLRTSGVTDTEYF	TGTGCCAGCAGTTTACGGACCAGCGGGGTCACAGATACGGAGTATTTT
many	NA	TRBV6-5	TRBJ2-1	CASSYGNEQFF	TGTGCCAGCAGTTATGGGAATGAGCAGTTCTTC
many	TRBD2	TRBV20-1	TRBJ2-5	CSIKGVAGGRLQTQYF	TGCAGTATTAAGGGGGTAGCGGGAGGCCGTCTCCAGACCCAGTACTTC
NA	NA	TRBV20-1	TRBJ2-3	CSAREDSSYTQYF	TGCAGTGCTAGAGAGGACTCTAGCTATACGCAGTATTTT
NA	NA	TRBV7-9	TRBJ2-2	CARTSGVSTGELFF	TGTGCACGTACCAGTGGGGTCTCCACCGGGGAGCTGTTTTTT
NA	NA	TRBV19	TRBJ1-5	CASDYGGLGNQPQHF	TGTGCCAGTGACTACGGGGGACTCGGCAATCAGCCCCAGCATTTT
NA	TRBD2	TRBV3-1	TRBJ2-5	CASKKGLAGAETQYF	TGTGCCAGCAAAAAGGGACTAGCGGGAGCAGAGACCCAGTACTTC
NA	NA	TRBV11-3	TRBJ2-1	CASSNEGRGEQFF	TGTGCCAGCAGCAACGAGGGGCGAGGTGAGCAGTTCTTC
few	NA	TRBV27	TRBJ2-1	CASSLGWGGANEQFF	TGTGCCAGCAGTTTAGGATGGGGAGGTGCCAATGAGCAGTTCTTC
once	NA	TRBV18	TRBJ2-4	CASSPSLDRKDIQYF	TGTGCCAGCTCACCCTCCCTGGACAGAAAAGACATTCAGTACTTC
NA	TRBD1	TRBV15	TRBJ1-2	CATSSIQGSNYGYTF	TGTGCCACCAGCAGCATACAGGGGTCTAACTATGGCTACACCTTC
NA	NA	TRBV5-1	TRBJ2-5	CAGSRYGQQETQYF	TGCGCCGGCAGCCGATACGGACAGCAAGAGACCCAGTACTTC
NA	TRBD2	TRBV5-1	TRBJ2-4	CASSHGLAGENIQYF	TGCGCCAGCAGCCATGGACTAGCGGGAGAGAACATTCAGTACTTC
NA	TRBD2	TRBV6-1	TRBJ2-3	CASTEMSLAGGLGTDTQYF	TGTGCCAGCACCGAAATGAGTCTAGCGGGAGGACTGGGCACAGATACGCAGTATTTT
NA	NA	TRBV15	TRBJ2-2	CATSRDVVAGELFF	TGCGCCACCAGCAGAGATGTGGTCGCCGGGGAGCTGTTTTTT
few	TRBD2	TRBV11-2	TRBJ2-5	CASSLYPRTSATETQYF	TGTGCCAGCAGCTTATACCCCCGGACTAGCGCAACAGAGACCCAGTACTTC
NA	TRBD1	TRBV20-1	TRBJ1-5	CSASEQGVIQPQHF	TGCAGTGCTAGTGAACAGGGGGTTATTCAGCCCCAGCATTTT
NA	TRBD2	TRBV7-2	TRBJ2-1	CASSLSFWREVAYNEQFF	TGTGCCAGCAGCTTATCATTTTGGCGGGAGGTCGCCTACAATGAGCAGTTCTTC
NA	NA	TRBV29-1	TRBJ1-5	CSVGSGNGNQPQHF	TGCAGCGTTGGTTCTGGGAACGGCAATCAGCCCCAGCATTTT
NA	TRBD2	TRBV4-2	TRBJ2-3	CASSAQAGVRTDTQYF	TGTGCCAGCAGCGCTCAAGCGGGAGTTAGGACAGATACGCAGTATTTT
few	NA	TRBV7-2	TRBJ1-2	CASRLNKGVTNGYTF	TGTGCCAGCCGACTAAATAAGGGGGTAACCAATGGCTACACCTTC
once	TRBD2	TRBV20-1	TRBJ2-3	CSARGTRNTDTQYF	TGCAGTGCTAGAGGGACTAGGAATACAGATACGCAGTATTTT
NA	TRBD1	TRBV27	TRBJ1-2	CASSLLGPTGGSGGYTF	TGTGCCAGCAGTCTTTTAGGACCCACAGGGGGCTCTGGTGGCTACACCTTC
once	TRBD2	TRBV2	TRBJ2-5	CASSEGTSGRIVETQYF	TGTGCCAGCAGTGAGGGGACTAGCGGGAGGATAGTGGAGACCCAGTACTTC
NA	NA	TRBV7-2	TRBJ2-3	CASSRKAVSTDTQYF	TGTGCCAGCAGCAGAAAAGCGGTTAGCACAGATACGCAGTATTTT
NA	NA	TRBV29-1	TRBJ1-2	CSGERSYGYTF	TGCAGCGGTGAACGGAGCTATGGCTACACCTTC
NA	TRBD1	TRBV12-3/TRBV12-4	TRBJ1-5	CASSPGTGNNQPQHF	TGTGCCAGCAGCCCCGGGACAGGCAACAATCAGCCCCAGCATTTT
NA	TRBD1	TRBV7-2	TRBJ1-1	CASSGEYRGEAFF	TGTGCCAGCAGCGGAGAGTACAGGGGCGAAGCTTTCTTT